Listed below are T cell receptor beta chains from one sample, sequenced in a study of T cell responses to AZD1222 COVID-19 vaccine. This table comes from immunoSEQ multiplex PCR, and its TCRdb copy is limited to in-frame clones, with some not included. The table has around 150,000 clones, roughly 91% seen once; the top ten hold 1.9%. Here the sequenced sample was peripheral blood, taken 28 days after the second AZD1222 dose. These receptors were taken from an adult who received the AZD1222 COVID-19 vaccine. Each CDR3 is given with its conserved first and last residue.

v_call cdr3_aa
TRBV3-1/TRBV3-2 CASSQNYGYTF
TRBV19 CASSSRAQETQYF
TRBV7-9 CASSLSEGARGEAFF
TRBV4-2 CASSQEQNTEAFF
TRBV12-3/TRBV12-4 CASSETRASFF
TRBV29-1 CSAVSTEAFF
TRBV3-1/TRBV3-2 CASSQDTTAHQPQHF
TRBV7-3 CASSLQGALYNEQFF
TRBV5-1 CASSLLGDRNQPQHF
TRBV11-3 CASSQTGTYNEQFF
TRBV5-1 CASSLGDSFNQPQHF
TRBV5-1 CASSLVGQGPHGYTF
TRBV6-1 CASSEWAGANVLTF
TRBV2 CASSDRGRAETQYF
TRBV19 CASSFENSGNTIYF
TRBV24-1 CATSESTDTQYF
TRBV7-6 CASSLVSGADEAFF
TRBV7-8 CASSLVYRVRDSNQPQHF
TRBV21-1 CASSREGHPYPPKLFF
TRBV10-2 CASGAGRVDGYTF
TRBV7-7 CASSSGRGTNEKLFF
TRBV2 CASSTRTSGRGEQYF
TRBV9 CASSVGTSNLVDTQYF